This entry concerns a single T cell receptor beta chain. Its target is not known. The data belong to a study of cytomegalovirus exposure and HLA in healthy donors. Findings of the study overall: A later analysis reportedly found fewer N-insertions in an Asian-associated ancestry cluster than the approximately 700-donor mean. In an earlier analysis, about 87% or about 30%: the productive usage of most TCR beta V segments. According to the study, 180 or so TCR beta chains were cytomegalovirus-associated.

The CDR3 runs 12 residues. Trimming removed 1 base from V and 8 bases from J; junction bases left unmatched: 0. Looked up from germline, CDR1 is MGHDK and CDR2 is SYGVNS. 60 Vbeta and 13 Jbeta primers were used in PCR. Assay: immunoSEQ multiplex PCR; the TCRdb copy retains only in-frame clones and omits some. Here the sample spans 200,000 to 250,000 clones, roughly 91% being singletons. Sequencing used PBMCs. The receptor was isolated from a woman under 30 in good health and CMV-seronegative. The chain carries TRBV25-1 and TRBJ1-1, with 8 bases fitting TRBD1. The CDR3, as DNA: TGTGCCAGCAGTGAATGGGACAGGGAAGCTTTCTTT. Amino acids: CASSEWDREAFF.